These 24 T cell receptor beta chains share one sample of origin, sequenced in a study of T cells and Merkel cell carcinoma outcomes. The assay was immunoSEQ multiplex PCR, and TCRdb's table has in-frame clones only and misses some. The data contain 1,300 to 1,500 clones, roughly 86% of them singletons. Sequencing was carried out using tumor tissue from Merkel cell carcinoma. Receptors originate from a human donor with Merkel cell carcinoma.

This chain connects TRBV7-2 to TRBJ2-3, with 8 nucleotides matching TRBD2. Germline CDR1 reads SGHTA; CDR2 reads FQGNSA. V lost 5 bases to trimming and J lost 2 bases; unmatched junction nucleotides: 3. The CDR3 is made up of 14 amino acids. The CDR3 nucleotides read TGTGCCAGCAGCAGCGGGGGTGACACAGATACGCAGTATTTT. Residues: CASSSGGDTDTQYF.

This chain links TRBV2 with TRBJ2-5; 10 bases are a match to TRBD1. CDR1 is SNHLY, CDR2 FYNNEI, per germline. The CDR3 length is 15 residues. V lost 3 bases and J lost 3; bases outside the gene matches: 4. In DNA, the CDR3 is TGTGCCAGCAGTGAGCAGGGGACAGGGGAAGAGACCCAGTACTTC. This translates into CASSEQGTGEETQYF. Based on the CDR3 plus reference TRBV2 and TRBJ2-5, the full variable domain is EPEVTQTPSHQVTQMGQEVILRCVPISNHLYFYWYRQILGQKVEFLVSFYNNEISEKSEIFDDQFSVERPDGSNFTLKIRSTKLEDSAMYFCASSEQGTGEETQYFGPGTRLLVL.

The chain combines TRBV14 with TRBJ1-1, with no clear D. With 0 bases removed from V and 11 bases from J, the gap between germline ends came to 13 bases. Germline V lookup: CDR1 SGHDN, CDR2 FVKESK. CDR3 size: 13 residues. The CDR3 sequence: CASSQESGGMAFF. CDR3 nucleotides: TGTGCCAGCAGCCAAGAATCAGGAGGGATGGCTTTCTTT. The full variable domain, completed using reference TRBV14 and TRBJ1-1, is EAGVTQFPSHSVIEKGQTVTLRCDPISGHDNLYWYRRVMGKEIKFLLHFVKESKQDESGMPNNRFLAERTGGTYSTLKVQPAELEDSGVYFCASSQESGGMAFFGQGTRLTVV.

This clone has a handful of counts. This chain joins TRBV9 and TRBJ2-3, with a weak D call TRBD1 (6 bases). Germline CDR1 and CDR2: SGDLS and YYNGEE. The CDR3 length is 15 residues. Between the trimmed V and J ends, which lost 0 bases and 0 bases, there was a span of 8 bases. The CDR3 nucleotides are TGTGCCAGCAGCGTAGAGGGGGTGAGCACAGATACGCAGTATTTT. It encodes CASSVEGVSTDTQYF. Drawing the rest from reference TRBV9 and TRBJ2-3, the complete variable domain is DSGVTQTPKHLITATGQRVTLRCSPRSGDLSVYWYQQSLDQGLQFLIQYYNGEERAKGNILERFSAQQFPDLHSELNLSSLELGDSALYFCASSVEGVSTDTQYFGPGTRLTVL.

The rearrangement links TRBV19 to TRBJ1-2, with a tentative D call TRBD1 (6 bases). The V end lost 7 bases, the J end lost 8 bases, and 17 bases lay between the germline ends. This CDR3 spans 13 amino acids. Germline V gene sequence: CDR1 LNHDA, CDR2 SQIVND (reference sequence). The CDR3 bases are TGTGCCAGTACAGGGACACGGTACGAAGGCTACACCTTC. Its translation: CASTGTRYEGYTF.

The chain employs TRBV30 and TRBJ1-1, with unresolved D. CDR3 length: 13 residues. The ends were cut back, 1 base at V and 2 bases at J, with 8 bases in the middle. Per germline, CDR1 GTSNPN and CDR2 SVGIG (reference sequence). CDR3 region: CAWSGYFNTEAFF. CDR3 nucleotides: TGTGCCTGGAGTGGATACTTCAACACTGAAGCTTTCTTT.

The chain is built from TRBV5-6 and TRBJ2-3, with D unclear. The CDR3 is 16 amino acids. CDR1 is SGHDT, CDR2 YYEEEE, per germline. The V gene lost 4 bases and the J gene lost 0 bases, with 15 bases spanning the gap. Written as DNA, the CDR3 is TGTGCCAGCAGCCTCCAGATCTCCCGAAGCACAGATACGCAGTATTTT. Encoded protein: CASSLQISRSTDTQYF.

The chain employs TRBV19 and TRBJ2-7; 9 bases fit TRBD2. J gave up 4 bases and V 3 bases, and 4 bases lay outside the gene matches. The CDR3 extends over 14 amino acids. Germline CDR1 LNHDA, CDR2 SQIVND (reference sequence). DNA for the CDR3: TGTGCCAGTAGTATCGGGACTAGCTTTTACGAGCAGTACTTC. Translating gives CASSIGTSFYEQYF.

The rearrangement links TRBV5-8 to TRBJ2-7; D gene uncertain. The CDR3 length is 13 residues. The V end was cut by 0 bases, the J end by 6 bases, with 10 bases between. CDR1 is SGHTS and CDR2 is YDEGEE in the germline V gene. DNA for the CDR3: TGTGCCAGCAGCTTGGCCGGCACTCGCGAGCAGTACTTC. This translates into CASSLAGTREQYF.

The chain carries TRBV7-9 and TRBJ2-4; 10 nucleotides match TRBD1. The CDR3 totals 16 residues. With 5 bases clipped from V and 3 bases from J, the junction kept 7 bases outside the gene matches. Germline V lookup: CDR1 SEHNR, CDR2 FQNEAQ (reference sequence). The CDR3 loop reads CASSPRQGAGKNIQYF. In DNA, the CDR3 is TGTGCCAGCAGCCCCCGACAGGGGGCCGGCAAAAACATTCAGTACTTC. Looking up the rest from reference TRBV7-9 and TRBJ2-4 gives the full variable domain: DTGVSQNPRHKITKRGQNVTFRCDPISEHNRLYWYRQTLGQGPEFLTYFQNEAQLEKSRLLSDRFSAERPKGSFSTLEIQRTEQGDSAMYLCASSPRQGAGKNIQYFGAGTRLSVL.

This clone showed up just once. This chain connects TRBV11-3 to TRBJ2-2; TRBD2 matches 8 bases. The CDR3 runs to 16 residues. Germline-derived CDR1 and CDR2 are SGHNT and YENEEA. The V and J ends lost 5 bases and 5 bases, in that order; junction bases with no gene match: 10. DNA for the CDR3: TGTGCCAGCAGCCTGGGGGAGCGGGAGCGGACCGGGGAGCTGTTTTTT. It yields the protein CASSLGERERTGELFF.

Written as DNA, the CDR3 is TGTGCCAGCAGCTCGGGGCTTGGGAATGAGCAGTTCTTC. It specifies CASSSGLGNEQFF. V and J are TRBV9 and TRBJ2-1; D assignment may be TRBD1 or TRBD2 (5 bases each). This CDR3 spans 13 amino acids. Trimming took 4 bases from V and 7 from J, leaving 12 bases between them. In germline, CDR1 is SGDLS, CDR2 YYNGEE.

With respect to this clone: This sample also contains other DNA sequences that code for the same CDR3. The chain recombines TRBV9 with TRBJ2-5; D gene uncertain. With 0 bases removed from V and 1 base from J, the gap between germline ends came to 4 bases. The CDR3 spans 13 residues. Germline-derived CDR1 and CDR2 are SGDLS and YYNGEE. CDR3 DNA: TGTGCCAGCAGCGTAGGAGGCCAAGAGACCCAGTACTTC. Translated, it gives CASSVGGQETQYF.

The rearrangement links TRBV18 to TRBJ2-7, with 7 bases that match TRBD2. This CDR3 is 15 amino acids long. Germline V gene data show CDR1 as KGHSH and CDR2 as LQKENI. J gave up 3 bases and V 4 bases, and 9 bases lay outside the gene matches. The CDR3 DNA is TGTGCCAGCTCACTTGAGCGGGACGGTATCTACGAGCAGTACTTC. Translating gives CASSLERDGIYEQYF.

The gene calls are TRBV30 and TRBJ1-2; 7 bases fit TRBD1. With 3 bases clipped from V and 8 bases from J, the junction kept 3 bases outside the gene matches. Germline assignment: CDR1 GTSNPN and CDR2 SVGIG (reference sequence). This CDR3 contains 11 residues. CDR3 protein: CAWRQGQGYTF. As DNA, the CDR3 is TGTGCCTGGAGACAGGGGCAAGGCTACACCTTC.

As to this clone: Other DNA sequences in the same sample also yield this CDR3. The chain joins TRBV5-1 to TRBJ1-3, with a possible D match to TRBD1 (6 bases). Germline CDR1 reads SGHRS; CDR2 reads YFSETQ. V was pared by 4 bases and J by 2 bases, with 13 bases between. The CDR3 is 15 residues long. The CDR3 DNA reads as TGCGCCAGCAGCGTGCAGGGACAAACTGGAAACACCATATATTTT. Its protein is CASSVQGQTGNTIYF. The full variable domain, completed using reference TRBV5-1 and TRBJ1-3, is KAGVTQTPRYLIKTRGQQVTLSCSPISGHRSVSWYQQTPGQGLQFLFEYFSETQRNKGNFPGRFSGRQFSNSRSEMNVSTLELGDSALYLCASSVQGQTGNTIYFGEGSWLTVV.

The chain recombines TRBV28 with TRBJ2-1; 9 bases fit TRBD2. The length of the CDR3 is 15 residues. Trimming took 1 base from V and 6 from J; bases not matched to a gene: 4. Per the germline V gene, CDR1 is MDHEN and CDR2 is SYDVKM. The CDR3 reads CASSLSSGMFNEQFF. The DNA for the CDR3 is TGTGCCAGCAGTTTATCTAGCGGGATGTTCAATGAGCAGTTCTTC. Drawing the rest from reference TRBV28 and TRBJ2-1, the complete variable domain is DVKVTQSSRYLVKRTGEKVFLECVQDMDHENMFWYRQDPGLGLRLIYFSYDVKMKEKGDIPEGYSVSREKKERFSLILESASTNQTSMYLCASSLSSGMFNEQFFGPGTRLTVL.

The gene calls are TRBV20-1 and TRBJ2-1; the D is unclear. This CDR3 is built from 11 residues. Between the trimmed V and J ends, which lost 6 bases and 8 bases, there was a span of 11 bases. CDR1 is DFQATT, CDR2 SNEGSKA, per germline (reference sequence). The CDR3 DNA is TGCAGTGCCCAGAGCCCCCATGAGCAGTTCTTC. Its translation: CSAQSPHEQFF.

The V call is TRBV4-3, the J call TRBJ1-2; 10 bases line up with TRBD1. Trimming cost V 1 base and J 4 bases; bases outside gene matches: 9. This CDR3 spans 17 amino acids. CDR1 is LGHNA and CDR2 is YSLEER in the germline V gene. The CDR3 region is CASSQGWRDRGGYGYTF. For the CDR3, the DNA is TGCGCCAGCAGCCAAGGGTGGCGGGACAGGGGAGGCTATGGCTACACCTTC.

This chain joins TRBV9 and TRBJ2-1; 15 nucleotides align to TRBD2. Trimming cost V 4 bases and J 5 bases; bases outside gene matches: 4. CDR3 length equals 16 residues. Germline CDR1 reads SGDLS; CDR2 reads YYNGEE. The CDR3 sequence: CASSPWTSGRDNEQFF. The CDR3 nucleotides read TGTGCCAGCAGCCCCTGGACTAGCGGGAGGGACAATGAGCAGTTCTTC.

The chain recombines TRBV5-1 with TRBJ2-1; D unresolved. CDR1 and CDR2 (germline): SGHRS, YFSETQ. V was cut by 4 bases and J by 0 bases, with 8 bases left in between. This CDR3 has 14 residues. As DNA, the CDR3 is TGCGCCAGCAGCATTAGCAGCTCCTACAATGAGCAGTTCTTC. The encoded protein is CASSISSSYNEQFF.

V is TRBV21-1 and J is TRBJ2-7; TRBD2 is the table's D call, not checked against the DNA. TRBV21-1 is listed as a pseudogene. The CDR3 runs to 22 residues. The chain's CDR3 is CASSPPATIPRQGGRVDYEQYF. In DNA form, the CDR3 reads TGTGCCAGCAGCCCTCCGGCTACAATCCCCCGCCAAGGCGGGAGGGTGGACTACGAGCAGTACTTC.

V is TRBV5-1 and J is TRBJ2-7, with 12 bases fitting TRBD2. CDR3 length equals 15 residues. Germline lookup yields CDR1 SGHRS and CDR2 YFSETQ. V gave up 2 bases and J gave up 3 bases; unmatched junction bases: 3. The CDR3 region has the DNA TGCGCCAGCAGCTTAGGGACTAGCGGGCTCTACGAGCAGTACTTC. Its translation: CASSLGTSGLYEQYF.

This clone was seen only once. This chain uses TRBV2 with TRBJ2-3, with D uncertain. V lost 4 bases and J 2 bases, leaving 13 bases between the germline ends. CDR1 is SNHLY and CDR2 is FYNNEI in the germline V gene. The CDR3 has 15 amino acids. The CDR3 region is CASSGLGLYTDTQYF. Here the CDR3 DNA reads TGTGCCAGCAGTGGGCTTGGCCTCTACACAGATACGCAGTATTTT.